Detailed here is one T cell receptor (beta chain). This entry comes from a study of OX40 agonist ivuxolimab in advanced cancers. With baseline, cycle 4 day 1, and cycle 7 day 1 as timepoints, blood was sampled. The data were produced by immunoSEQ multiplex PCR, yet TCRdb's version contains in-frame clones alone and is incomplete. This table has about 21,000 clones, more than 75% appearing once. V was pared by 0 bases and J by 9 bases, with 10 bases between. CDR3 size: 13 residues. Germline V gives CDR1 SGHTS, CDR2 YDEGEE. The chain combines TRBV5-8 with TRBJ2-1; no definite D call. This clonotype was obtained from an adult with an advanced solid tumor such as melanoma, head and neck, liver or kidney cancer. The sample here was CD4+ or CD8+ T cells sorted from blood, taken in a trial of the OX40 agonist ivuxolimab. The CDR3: CASSLEGYVEQFF. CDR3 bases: TGTGCCAGCAGCTTGGAAGGGTACGTTGAGCAGTTCTTC.